This T cell receptor (beta chain) was documented in a study of T cells in Graves' hyperthyroidism and ophthalmopathy. General observations from the study: Researchers found most expanded thyroid clonotypes above 0.001 in blood as well.

TCR beta CDR3 sequences were amplified from RNA transcripts. Primed by the HTBI set, a first-round RT-PCR was run on the TCR CDR3. TCRdb itself ran the multiplex PCR reads through MiXCR, one entry per CDR3 protein. Of some 580,000 distinct CDR3 sequences listed, approximately 15% are singletons. The CDR3 length is 15 residues. The ends were cut back, 5 bases at V and 1 base at J, with 14 bases in the middle. Per the germline V gene, CDR1 is SEHNR and CDR2 is FQNEAQ (reference sequence). This clonotype showed up many times. Its target is not known. At least 3 on the Clinical Activity Score was recorded for ophthalmopathy patients, who also had NOSPECS grade at least 4 and duration under 3 months.

This chain connects TRBV7-9 to TRBJ2-5, with D tentatively TRBD2 (5 bases). The TCR sequence derives from a woman aged 40-49 years with Graves' ophthalmopathy. The source material was blood. CDR3 in DNA: TGTGCCAGCAGCCGCCGATCGGGGTTCCAAGAGACCCAGTACTTC. Encoded protein: CASSRRSGFQETQYF.